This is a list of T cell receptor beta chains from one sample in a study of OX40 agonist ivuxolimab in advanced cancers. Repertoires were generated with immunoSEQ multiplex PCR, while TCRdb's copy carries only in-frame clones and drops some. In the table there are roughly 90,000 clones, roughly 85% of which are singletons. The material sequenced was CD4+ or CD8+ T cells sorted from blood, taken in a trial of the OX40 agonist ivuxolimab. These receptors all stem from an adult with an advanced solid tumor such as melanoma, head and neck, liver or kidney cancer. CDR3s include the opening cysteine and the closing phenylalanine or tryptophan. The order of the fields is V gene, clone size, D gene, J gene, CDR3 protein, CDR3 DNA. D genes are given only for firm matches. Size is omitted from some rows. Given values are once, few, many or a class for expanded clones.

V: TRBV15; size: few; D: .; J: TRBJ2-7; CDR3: CATSRDLGGPQNEQYF; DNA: TGTGCCACCAGCAGAGATCTGGGTGGGCCCCAAAACGAGCAGTACTTC
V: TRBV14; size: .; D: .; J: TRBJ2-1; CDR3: CASSQDPGREQFF; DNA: TGTGCCAGCAGCCAAGATCCGGGACGGGAGCAGTTCTTC
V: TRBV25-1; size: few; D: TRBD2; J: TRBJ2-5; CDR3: CASSDGVGRVQETQYF; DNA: TGTGCCAGCAGTGATGGGGTTGGGAGGGTACAAGAGACCCAGTACTTC
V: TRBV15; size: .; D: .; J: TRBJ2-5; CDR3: CATSIGRGAPQETQYF; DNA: TGTGCCACCAGCATTGGACGGGGGGCGCCTCAAGAGACCCAGTACTTC
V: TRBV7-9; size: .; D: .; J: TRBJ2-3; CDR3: CASSSLVSTDTQYF; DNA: TGTGCCAGCAGCTCCTTGGTTAGCACAGATACGCAGTATTTT
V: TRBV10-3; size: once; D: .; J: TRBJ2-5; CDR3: CAISVASQETQYF; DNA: TGTGCCATCAGTGTTGCATCGCAAGAGACCCAGTACTTC
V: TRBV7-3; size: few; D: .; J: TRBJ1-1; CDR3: CASSSGAEAFF; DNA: TGTGCCAGCAGCTCTGGGGCAGAAGCTTTCTTT
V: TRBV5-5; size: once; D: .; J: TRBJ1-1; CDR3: CASSLVARVGDTEAFF; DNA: TGTGCCAGCAGCTTGGTGGCGAGGGTCGGAGACACTGAAGCTTTCTTT
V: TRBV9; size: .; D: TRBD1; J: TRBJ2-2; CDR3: CASSVKPGTVTGELFF; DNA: TGTGCCAGCAGCGTAAAACCCGGGACAGTCACCGGGGAGCTGTTTTTT
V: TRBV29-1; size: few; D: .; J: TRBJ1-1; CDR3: CSAKTSAAEAFF; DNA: TGCAGCGCCAAGACATCAGCCGCTGAAGCTTTCTTT
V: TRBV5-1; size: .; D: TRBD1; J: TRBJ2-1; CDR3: CASSLGTGLDSYNEQFF; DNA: TGCGCCAGCAGCTTAGGGACAGGGCTAGATTCCTACAATGAGCAGTTCTTC
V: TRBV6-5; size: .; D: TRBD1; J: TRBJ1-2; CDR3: CASSYFAGGYGNGYTF; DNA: TGTGCCAGCAGTTACTTTGCAGGGGGGTACGGCAATGGCTACACCTTC
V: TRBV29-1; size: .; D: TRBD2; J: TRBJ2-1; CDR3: CSVTAGTSRNEQFF; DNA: TGCAGCGTGACCGCCGGGACTAGCCGCAATGAGCAGTTCTTC
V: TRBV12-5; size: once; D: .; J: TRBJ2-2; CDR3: CASGLVRTGELFF; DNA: TGTGCTAGTGGTTTGGTCCGAACCGGGGAGCTGTTTTTT
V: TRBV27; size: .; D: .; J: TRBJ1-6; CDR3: CASSLSTAGQTLHF; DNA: TGTGCCAGCAGTTTATCGACGGCAGGCCAAACCCTCCACTTT
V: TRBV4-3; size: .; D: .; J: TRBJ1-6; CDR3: CASSHTNTRLNSPLHF; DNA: TGCGCCAGCAGCCATACCAATACAAGACTTAATTCACCCCTCCACTTT
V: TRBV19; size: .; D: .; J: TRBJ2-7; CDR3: CASSIVLAQRSGSSYEQYF; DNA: TGTGCCAGTAGTATAGTGCTGGCACAGCGAAGTGGGAGCTCCTACGAGCAGTACTTC
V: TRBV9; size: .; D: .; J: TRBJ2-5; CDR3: CASSVRAAGGVETQYF; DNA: TGTGCCAGCAGCGTCAGAGCGGCTGGGGGCGTAGAGACCCAGTACTTC
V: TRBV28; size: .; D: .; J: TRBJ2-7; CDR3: CASSRRLGGDEQYF; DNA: TGTGCCAGCAGCCGCCGCCTAGGGGGGGACGAGCAGTACTTC
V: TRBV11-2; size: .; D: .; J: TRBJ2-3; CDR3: CASSLVARYTDTQYF; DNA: TGTGCCAGCAGCTTAGTCGCGAGATACACAGATACGCAGTATTTT
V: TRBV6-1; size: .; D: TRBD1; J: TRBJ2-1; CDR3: CASSGRGQGVGNEQFF; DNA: TGTGCCAGCAGTGGAAGGGGACAGGGGGTTGGTAATGAGCAGTTCTTC
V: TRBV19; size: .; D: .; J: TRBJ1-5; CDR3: CASSDSNQPQHF; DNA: TGTGCCAGTAGCGATAGCAATCAGCCCCAGCATTTT
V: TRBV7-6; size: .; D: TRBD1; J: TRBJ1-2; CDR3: CASSPRGQGAGYTF; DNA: TGTGCCAGCAGCCCCCGGGGGCAGGGGGCCGGCTACACCTTC
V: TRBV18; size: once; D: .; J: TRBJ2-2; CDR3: CASSPHALGTVNTGELFF; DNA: TGTGCCAGCTCACCTCACGCCCTGGGGACGGTGAACACCGGGGAGCTGTTTTTT
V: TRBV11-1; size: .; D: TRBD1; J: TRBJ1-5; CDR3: CASSKGQVQNQPQHF; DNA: TGTGCCAGCAGCAAAGGACAGGTTCAAAATCAGCCCCAGCATTTT
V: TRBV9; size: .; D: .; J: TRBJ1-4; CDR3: CASSDTGSNEKLFF; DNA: TGTGCCAGCAGCGACACAGGGAGTAATGAAAAACTGTTTTTT
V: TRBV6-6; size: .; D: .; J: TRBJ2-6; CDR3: CASSYGDDSGANVLTF; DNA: TGTGCCAGCAGTTACGGGGACGACTCTGGGGCCAACGTCCTGACTTTC
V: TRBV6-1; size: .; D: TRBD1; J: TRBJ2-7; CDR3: CASRGDRLYEQYF; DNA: TGTGCCAGCAGAGGGGACAGGCTCTACGAGCAGTACTTC
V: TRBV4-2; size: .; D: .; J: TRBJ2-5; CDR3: CASSQEGGRQETQYF; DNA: TGTGCCAGCAGCCAAGAGGGGGGGCGGCAAGAGACCCAGTACTTC
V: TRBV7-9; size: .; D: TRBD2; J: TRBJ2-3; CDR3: CASRPTGTSGGRSDTQYF; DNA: TGTGCCAGCAGGCCAACCGGGACTAGCGGGGGGAGGTCAGATACGCAGTATTTT
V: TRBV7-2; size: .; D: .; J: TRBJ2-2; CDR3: CASEKALGDTGELFF; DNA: TGTGCCAGCGAAAAGGCCCTTGGGGACACCGGGGAGCTGTTTTTT
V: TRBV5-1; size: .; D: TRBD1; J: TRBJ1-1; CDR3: CASSRQSGGSGVLTEAFF; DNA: TGCGCCAGCAGCCGACAATCAGGGGGGAGCGGGGTATTGACTGAAGCTTTCTTT
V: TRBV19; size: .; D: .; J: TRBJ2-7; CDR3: CASSHRGEGGTSYEQYF; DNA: TGTGCCAGTAGTCACCGGGGAGAGGGAGGGACATCCTACGAGCAGTACTTC
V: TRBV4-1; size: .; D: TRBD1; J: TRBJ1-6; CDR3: CASSQADNRGNSPLHF; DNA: TGCGCCAGCAGCCAAGCTGACAACAGGGGGAATTCACCCCTCCACTTT